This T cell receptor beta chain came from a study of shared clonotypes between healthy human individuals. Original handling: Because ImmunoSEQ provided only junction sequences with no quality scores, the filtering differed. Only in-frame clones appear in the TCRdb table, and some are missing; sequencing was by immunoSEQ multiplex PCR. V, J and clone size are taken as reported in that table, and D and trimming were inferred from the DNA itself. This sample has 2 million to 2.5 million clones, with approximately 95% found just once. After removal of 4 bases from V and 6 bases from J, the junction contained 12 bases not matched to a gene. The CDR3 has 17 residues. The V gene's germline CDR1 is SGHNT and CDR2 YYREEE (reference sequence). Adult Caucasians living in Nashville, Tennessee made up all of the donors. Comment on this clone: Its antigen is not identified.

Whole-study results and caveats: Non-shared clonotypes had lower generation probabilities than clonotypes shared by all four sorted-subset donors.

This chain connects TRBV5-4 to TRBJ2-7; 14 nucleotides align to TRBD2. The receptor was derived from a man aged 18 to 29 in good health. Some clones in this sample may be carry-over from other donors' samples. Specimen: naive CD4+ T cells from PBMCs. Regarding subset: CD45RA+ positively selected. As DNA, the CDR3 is TGTGCCAGCAGCACCTGGCTGACTAGCGGGAGGGGCGGCGAGCAGTACTTC. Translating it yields CASSTWLTSGRGGEQYF.